This record looks at one TCR beta chain sequence and its context. Its antigen remains unidentified. The study ran its PCR with 60 Vbeta and 13 Jbeta primers. Profiling relied on immunoSEQ multiplex PCR, and the TCRdb table lists in-frame clones only, not all of them. Here the sample spans 150,000 to 200,000 clones, over 60% being singletons. This record belongs to a study of cytomegalovirus exposure and HLA in healthy donors. On the study more broadly: Unique TCR beta sequences numbering 117 million came from 150 million to 200 million T cells in an earlier analysis. Study-level results: An analysis was carried out at a later point. It showed that HLA-associated TCR beta chains were more clonally expanded than equally common non-associated chains. For cytomegalovirus status, the classifier reportedly gave diagnoses with high specificity and sensitivity.

When sampled, the donors appeared nominally healthy, though they likely had unrecorded immune exposures. The V gene's germline CDR1 is WSHSY and CDR2 SAAADI. The ends were cut back, 3 bases at V and 1 base at J, with 11 bases in the middle. The CDR3 totals 15 residues. The TCR originated in a woman between 45 and 60 years old in good health and CMV-seropositive. The specimen sequenced was PBMCs. The J gene is TRBJ2-3, the V gene TRBV10-2; unclear D gene. CDR3 residues: CASSDDSFGTDTQYF. The CDR3 nucleotides read TGCGCCAGCAGTGATGATAGCTTCGGCACAGATACGCAGTATTTT.